The clone carrying this TCR beta chain has more than one count but fewer than ten. All enrollees were roughly 18 to 89 years old and from under 25 US areas. CDR1 and CDR2 from the germline V gene are MNHEY and SVGEGT. CDR3 length: 16 amino acids. V shed 6 bases and J 2 bases; nucleotides not matched to a gene: 10. The data stem from a study of blood T cell repertoires in COVID-19. As handled by the study authors: Amplification from reference gene primers served as the basis for estimated nucleated cell counts. Measured with immunoSEQ multiplex PCR; TCRdb has only the in-frame clones, and not every one. V and J calls and clone size are those listed in that table; D and trimming were worked out from the DNA. The table records 150,000 to 200,000 clones, around four fifths of them present only once.

The sample consisted of PBMCs or T cells enriched from blood (not recorded which). This TCR was sampled from a man between 65 and 80 years old who had been exposed to COVID-19. The chain has TRBV6-2 or TRBV6-3 and TRBJ1-5; TRBD1 aligns across 7 bases. The CDR3 sequence: CASSRNRGSGNQPQHF. As DNA, the CDR3 is TGTGCCAGCAGCCGAAACAGGGGATCGGGCAATCAGCCCCAGCATTTT.